This TCR beta chain derives from a study of T cells in Graves' hyperthyroidism and ophthalmopathy. Whole-study findings and limits: A median around six months before onset, the model predicted ophthalmopathy.

Newly diagnosed hyperthyroidism patients aged 18 to 65 years had disease lasting under 2 months. Exclusion of a patient resulted from uncontrolled infection, other autoimmune disease, pregnancy or lactation. In germline, CDR1 is WSHSY, CDR2 SAAADI. Trimming shortened V by 7 bases and J by 3 bases, and 12 bases separated the two germline ends. The CDR3 has 13 amino acids. Amplified TCR beta CDR3 regions derived from RNA transcripts. HTBI primers were the set used in a first-round RT-PCR of the TCR CDR3. In TCRdb, the multiplex PCR reads were re-called with MiXCR into one record per CDR3 protein. The sample lists 350,000 to 400,000 distinct CDR3 sequences; roughly 19% were seen once. This clonotype was seen a handful of times. Its antigen is currently unknown.

This TCR was sampled from a woman between 18 and 29 years old with Graves' hyperthyroidism. The sample consisted of blood. This chain links TRBV10-2 with TRBJ1-1, with unresolved D. The CDR3 is CASTIQMDTEAFF. The CDR3 nucleotides read TGCGCCAGCACCATTCAGATGGACACTGAAGCTTTCTTT.